This is a list of T cell receptor beta chains from one sample in a study of control samples from healthy donors and cancer patients. Some clones are missing from TCRdb's copy, which holds only in-frame ones; the method was immunoSEQ multiplex PCR. The data contain approximately 72,000 clones, about 88% of them singletons. The sample was blood. These receptors all come from a man between 45 and 60 years old in good health. Both conserved end residues are trimmed from each CDR3. Only part of the rows carry a size: once, few, many, or a class if the clone is expanded.

J gene	clone size	V gene	CDR3 protein
TRBJ2-2	-	TRBV4-3	ASSQDRTGIYTGELF
TRBJ2-7	-	TRBV6-2/TRBV6-3	ASSYYRREQY
TRBJ1-1	-	TRBV5-1	ASSPGSLDPEAF
TRBJ1-3	-	TRBV2	ASSEGFRSGNTIY
TRBJ2-3	once	TRBV5-4	ASSLDGGPSTDTQY
TRBJ1-1	-	TRBV10-2	ASSEARTAEAF
TRBJ1-5	-	TRBV6-6	ASSGRGGQPQH
TRBJ1-1	-	TRBV5-5	ASSLRTGRNTEAF
TRBJ1-3	-	TRBV11-2	ASSPRDRVGNTIY
TRBJ2-7	few	TRBV9	ASSVSSSGETEQY
TRBJ1-2	-	TRBV7-2	ASSLDTGVNGYT
TRBJ2-2	-	TRBV6-5	ASSLSGRNTGELF
TRBJ1-4	-	TRBV25-1	ASGVNEKLF
TRBJ2-3	-	TRBV19	ASSIFEGTDTQY
TRBJ2-7	-	TRBV19	ASSPTDRGPYEQY
TRBJ2-3	-	TRBV19	ASSILGQGKDTQY
TRBJ1-3	-	TRBV5-4	ASSIQGDYSGNTIY
TRBJ2-2	few	TRBV30	AWSVRVGELF
TRBJ2-5	-	TRBV30	AWRSPPLQTQY
TRBJ1-5	once	TRBV28	ASSFPPGQPQH
TRBJ2-7	-	TRBV2	ASRYGQGTHEQY
TRBJ2-5	-	TRBV7-9	ASSFGLAGGGETQY
TRBJ1-1	-	TRBV2	ASSFLGGAGSEAF
TRBJ2-5	-	TRBV15	ATSRPRETQY
TRBJ1-2	-	TRBV27	ASRLGAGTTGGYT
TRBJ2-3	-	TRBV23-1	ARATTDTQY
TRBJ2-2	once	TRBV19	ASSSGSWFGGELF
TRBJ2-7	-	TRBV4-1	ASSPGQGGTYEQY